Listed here are 11 T cell receptor beta chains from one sample, sequenced in a study of T cell clonotyping in hematopoietic cell transplantation. Sequenced by immunoSEQ multiplex PCR; TCRdb stores in-frame clones only, minus some. Here the sample spans some 30,000 clones, about 80% being singletons. This sample's time point: recipient sample about 28 days before transplant, after cytoreduction. The sample consisted of peripheral blood mononuclear cells, taken before stem cell transplant. These receptors were collected from a woman younger than 45 with chronic myeloid leukemia. Some clones in this sample may be carry-over from other donors' samples.

This clone was counted a single time. The CDR3 sequence is CASGSGGPSHEQYV. The CDR3 DNA is TGTGCCAGCGGGAGCGGGGGACCTTCCCACGAGCAGTACGTC. This chain uses TRBV28 with TRBJ2-7; 8 bases align to TRBD2. Germline assignment: CDR1 MDHEN and CDR2 SYDVKM. V lost 8 bases to trimming and J lost 5 bases; unmatched junction nucleotides: 11. The CDR3 covers 14 residues.

The V call is TRBV4-3, the J call TRBJ1-1; D perhaps matches TRBD1 (6 bases). The germline gives CDR1 LGHNA, CDR2 YSLEER. The CDR3 runs 13 residues. Trimming shortened V by 0 bases and J by 5 bases, and 7 bases separated the two germline ends. CDR3 sequence (DNA): TGCGCCAGCAGCCAAGAGGGGGCAACTGAAGCTTTCTTT. This translates into CASSQEGATEAFF.

V is TRBV5-1 and J is TRBJ1-1; D remains ambiguous. Germline lookup yields CDR1 SGHRS and CDR2 YFSETQ. This CDR3 is built from 13 residues. Between the trimmed V and J ends, which lost 0 bases and 2 bases, there was a span of 5 bases. Written as DNA, the CDR3 is TGCGCCAGCAGCTTGGCCACTAACACTGAAGCTTTCTTT. Translation gives CASSLATNTEAFF.

The CDR3 region has the DNA TGTGCCAGCAGCCCACGGGGGGGGACGAGCTCCTACAATGAGCAGTTCTTC. Translated, it gives CASSPRGGTSSYNEQFF. The V call is TRBV7-2, the J call TRBJ2-1, with 8 bases lining up with TRBD2. CDR3 size: 17 residues. Germline lookup yields CDR1 SGHTA and CDR2 FQGNSA. V lost 5 bases to trimming and J lost 0 bases; unmatched junction nucleotides: 9.

The chain employs TRBV15 and TRBJ1-2; D is ambiguous. The CDR3 spans 13 residues. The ends were cut back, 0 bases at V and 8 bases at J, with 10 bases in the middle. The germline V gene encodes CDR1 LNHNV and CDR2 YYDKDF (reference sequence). For the CDR3, the DNA is TGTGCCACCAGCAGAGATTTGACTCTGGGCTACACCTTC. Residues: CATSRDLTLGYTF. Full variable domain (outside the CDR3, taken from reference TRBV15 and TRBJ1-2): DAMVIQNPRYQVTQFGKPVTLSCSQTLNHNVMYWYQQKSSQAPKLLFHYYDKDFNNEADTPDNFQSRRPNTSFCFLDIRSPGLGDTAMYLCATSRDLTLGYTFGSGTRLTVV.

This clone was observed once. The gene calls are TRBV19 and TRBJ1-4; possibly TRBD1 for D (5 bases). V was shortened by 3 bases and J by 3 bases, with 11 bases between the two germline ends. The CDR3 length is 15 residues. Per the germline V gene, CDR1 is LNHDA and CDR2 is SQIVND (reference sequence). The chain's CDR3 is CASSIARGANEKLFF. The CDR3 DNA is TGTGCCAGTAGTATCGCTCGGGGGGCTAATGAAAAACTGTTTTTT.

The genes are TRBV2 and TRBJ2-7; D not resolved. The length of the CDR3 is 13 residues. V lost 4 bases to trimming and J lost 5 bases, with 12 bases between them. CDR1 is SNHLY, CDR2 FYNNEI, per germline. CDR3 region: CASSGLAGHEQYV. The CDR3 DNA is TGTGCCAGCAGTGGATTGGCAGGCCACGAGCAGTACGTC.

The rearrangement uses TRBV4-3 and TRBJ1-5; unclear D gene. V was shortened by 0 bases and J by 2 bases, with 17 bases between the two germline ends. The CDR3 has 18 residues. Germline V CDR1 and CDR2: LGHNA, YSLEER. The CDR3 here is CASSQDFQTVPRNQPQHF. The CDR3 nucleotides read TGCGCCAGCAGCCAAGATTTCCAAACAGTACCGCGCAATCAGCCCCAGCATTTT.

The J gene is TRBJ2-2, the V gene TRBV5-1; D may match TRBD1 or TRBD2 (5 bases each). The CDR3 loop spans 15 amino acids. The germline V gene has CDR1 SGHRS and CDR2 YFSETQ. V was pared by 4 bases and J by 5 bases, with 15 bases between. CDR3: CASSTGPQETGELFF. CDR3 sequence (DNA): TGCGCCAGCAGCACGGGACCGCAGGAAACCGGGGAGCTGTTTTTT.

The genes are TRBV27 and TRBJ2-7; tentatively, D is TRBD1 (6 bases). The length of the CDR3 is 12 residues. Germline assignment: CDR1 MNHEY and CDR2 SMNVEV (reference sequence). The V end was cut by 3 bases, the J end by 10 bases, with 13 bases between. The CDR3 protein is CASSLGATAQYF. The CDR3 DNA sequence: TGTGCCAGCAGTTTGGGGGCGACGGCACAGTACTTC.

This sequence joins TRBV4-2 and TRBJ2-3; TRBD2 matches 8 bases. Trimming at V came to 0 bases and at J to 8 bases, leaving 10 bases not matched to a gene. The germline gives CDR1 LGHNA, CDR2 YNFKEQ. This CDR3 contains 16 residues. This chain's CDR3 is CASSQDRAGLGGTQYF. The CDR3 coding sequence is TGTGCCAGCAGCCAAGATCGAGCGGGACTAGGAGGTACGCAGTATTTT.